The T cell receptor (beta chain) under discussion was sequenced for a study of vaccination and CD4 T cells after COVID-19. This clonotype was counted only a few times. Its antigen remains unknown. Treatment specified: roughly 10-day PBMC culture with coronavirus spike peptide pools or control peptides (ViraFEST assay). The Oncomine TCR Beta short-read assay generated sequence data from the DNA of cultured CD4+ T cells. TCRdb reanalysed the PCR reads using MiXCR and keeps one entry per CDR3 protein. This table has some 21,000 distinct CDR3 sequences, around 35% appearing once. The CDR3 length is 16 residues.

The sample was CD4+ T cells from blood, cultured in vitro, taken before SARS-CoV-2 vaccination. This clonotype originated in a human donor who had recovered from COVID-19. This sequence joins TRBV21-1 and TRBJ2-1; the DNA was not compared with TRBD1, the D call given in the table. TRBV21-1 is recorded as a pseudogene. The chain's CDR3 is CASSKGRGFLYNEQFF. The CDR3 nucleotides read TGTGCCAGCAGCAAGGGAAGGGGGTTCCTTTACAATGAGCAGTTCTTC.